What follows is one TCR beta chain and its context. The sample comes from a study of human T cells and chemical hapten exposure. The library labeled individual cDNA molecules by adding unique molecular identifiers to them. Original processing methods: Samples contained a median of around 89,000 TCRs, with a range of about 23,224 to 750,000. Each CDR3 protein is one row after TCRdb ran MiXCR on the RACE reads. These V and J calls originate from TCRdb's pipeline instead of the authors' own analysis. This sample has 380,000 or so distinct CDR3 sequences; approximately 4.4% occur once, and the top ten carry roughly 2.4%. The V gene lost 6 bases and the J gene lost 4 bases, with 6 bases spanning the gap. The CDR3 extends over 12 amino acids. CDR1 and CDR2 from the germline V gene are MGHDK and SYGVNS. Specified time point: patch test 1, 2 weeks after DPC sensitization. Treatment denoted: therapeutic diphenylcyclopropenone sensitization with weekly scalp DPC.

The receptor comes from a woman in her forties or fifties with alopecia areata. Some clones in this sample may be carry-over from other donors' samples. The sequences come from whole blood, collected in connection with sensitization to the hapten diphenylcyclopropenone (DPC). The rearrangement links TRBV25-1 to TRBJ2-2, with D possibly being TRBD2 (5 bases). Here the CDR3 DNA reads TGTGCCAGCAGGGACTCCACCGGGGAGCTGTTTTTT. Protein sequence: CASRDSTGELFF. Full variable domain (rest looked up from reference TRBV25-1 and TRBJ2-2): EADIYQTPRYLVIGTGKKITLECSQTMGHDKMYWYQQDPGMELHLIHYSYGVNSTEKGDLSSESTVSRIRTEHFPLTLESARPSHTSQYLCASRDSTGELFFGEGSRLTVL.